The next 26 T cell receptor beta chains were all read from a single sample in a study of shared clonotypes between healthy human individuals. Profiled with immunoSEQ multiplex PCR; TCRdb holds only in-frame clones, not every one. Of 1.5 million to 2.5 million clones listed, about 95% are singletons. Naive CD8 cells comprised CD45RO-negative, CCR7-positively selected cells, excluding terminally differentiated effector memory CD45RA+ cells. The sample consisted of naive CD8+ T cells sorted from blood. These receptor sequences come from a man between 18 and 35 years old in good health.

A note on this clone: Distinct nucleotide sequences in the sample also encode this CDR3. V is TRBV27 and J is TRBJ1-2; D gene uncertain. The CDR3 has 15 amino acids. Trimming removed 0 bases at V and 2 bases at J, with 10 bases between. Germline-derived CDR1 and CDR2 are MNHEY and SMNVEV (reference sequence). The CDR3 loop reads CASSLSPGGNYGYTF. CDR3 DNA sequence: TGTGCCAGCAGTTTATCCCCAGGTGGAAACTATGGCTACACCTTC.

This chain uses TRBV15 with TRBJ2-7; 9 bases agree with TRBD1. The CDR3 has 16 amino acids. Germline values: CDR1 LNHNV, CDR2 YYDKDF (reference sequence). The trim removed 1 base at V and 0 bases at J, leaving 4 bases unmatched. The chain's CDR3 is CATSRAGTGPSYEQYF. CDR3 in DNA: TGTGCCACCAGCAGAGCTGGGACAGGGCCCTCCTACGAGCAGTACTTC.

This CDR3 is CASSVDIFTDTQYF. Here the CDR3 DNA reads TGTGCCAGCAGCGTGGACATCTTCACAGATACGCAGTATTTT. The V gene is TRBV9, the J gene TRBJ2-3, with a tentative D call TRBD1 (5 bases). V was clipped by 2 bases and J by 2 bases, with 9 bases between them. The CDR3 length is 14 residues. The germline gives CDR1 SGDLS, CDR2 YYNGEE.

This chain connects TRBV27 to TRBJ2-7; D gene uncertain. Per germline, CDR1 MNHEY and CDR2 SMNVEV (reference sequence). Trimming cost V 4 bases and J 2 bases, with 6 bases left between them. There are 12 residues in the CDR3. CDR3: CASSSLPYEQYF. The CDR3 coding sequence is TGTGCCAGCAGTTCCCTTCCCTACGAGCAGTACTTC.

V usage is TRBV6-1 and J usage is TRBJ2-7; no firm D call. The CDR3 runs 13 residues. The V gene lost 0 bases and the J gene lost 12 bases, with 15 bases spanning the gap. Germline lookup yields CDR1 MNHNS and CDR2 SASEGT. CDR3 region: CASSEAGYLVRYF. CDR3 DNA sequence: TGTGCCAGCAGTGAAGCTGGATACCTTGTGCGGTACTTC.

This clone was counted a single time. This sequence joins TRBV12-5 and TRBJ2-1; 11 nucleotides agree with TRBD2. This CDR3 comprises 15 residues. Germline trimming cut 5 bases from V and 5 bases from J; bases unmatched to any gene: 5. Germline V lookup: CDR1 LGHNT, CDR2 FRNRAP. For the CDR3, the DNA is TGTGCTAGTGGTATAGCGGGGGGGTACCACAATGAGCAGTTCTTC. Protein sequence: CASGIAGGYHNEQFF.

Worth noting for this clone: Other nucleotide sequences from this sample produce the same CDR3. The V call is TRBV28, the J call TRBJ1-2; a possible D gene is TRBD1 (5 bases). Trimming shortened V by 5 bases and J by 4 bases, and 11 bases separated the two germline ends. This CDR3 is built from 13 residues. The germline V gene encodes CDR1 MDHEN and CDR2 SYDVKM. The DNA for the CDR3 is TGTGCCAGCAGTCTAAGGGACTCCTATGGCTACACCTTC. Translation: CASSLRDSYGYTF.

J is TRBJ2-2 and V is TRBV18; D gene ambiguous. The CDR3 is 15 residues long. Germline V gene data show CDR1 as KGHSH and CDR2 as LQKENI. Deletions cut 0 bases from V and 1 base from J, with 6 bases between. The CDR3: CASSPPMENTGELFF. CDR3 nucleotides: TGTGCCAGCTCACCACCGATGGAGAACACCGGGGAGCTGTTTTTT.

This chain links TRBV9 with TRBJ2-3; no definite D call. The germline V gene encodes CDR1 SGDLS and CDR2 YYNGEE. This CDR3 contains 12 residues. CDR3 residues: CASGEAGDTQYF. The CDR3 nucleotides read TGTGCTTCTGGAGAGGCCGGGGATACGCAGTATTTT.

CDR3 region: CASSEGVGTIYF. Written as DNA, the CDR3 is TGTGCCAGCAGTGAGGGGGTAGGCACCATATATTTT. V gene TRBV6-9 combines with J gene TRBJ1-3; weak D call: TRBD1 (6 bases). V shed 5 bases and J shed 9 bases, with 11 bases lying between them. The CDR3 contains 12 residues. CDR1 is MNHGY, CDR2 SVAAGI, per germline.

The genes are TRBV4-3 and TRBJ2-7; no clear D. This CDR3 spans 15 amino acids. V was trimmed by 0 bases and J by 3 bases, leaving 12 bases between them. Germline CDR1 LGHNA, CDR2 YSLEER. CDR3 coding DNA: TGCGCCAGCAGCCAAGATGGGCAGAGCCTCTACGAGCAGTACTTC. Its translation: CASSQDGQSLYEQYF.

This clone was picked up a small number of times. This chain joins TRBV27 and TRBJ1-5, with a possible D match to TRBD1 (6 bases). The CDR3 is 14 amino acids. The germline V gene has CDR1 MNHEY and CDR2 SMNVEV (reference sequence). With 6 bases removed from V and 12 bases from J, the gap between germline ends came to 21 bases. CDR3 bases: TGTGCCAGCAGCCCGGCAGGGGCCGGGAGCTACCAGCATTTT. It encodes CASSPAGAGSYQHF.

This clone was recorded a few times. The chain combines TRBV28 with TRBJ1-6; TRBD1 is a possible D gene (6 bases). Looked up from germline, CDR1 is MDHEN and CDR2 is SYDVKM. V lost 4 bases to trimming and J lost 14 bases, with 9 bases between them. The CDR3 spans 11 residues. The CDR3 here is CASSYPGALHF. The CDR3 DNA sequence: TGTGCCAGCAGTTATCCAGGGGCCCTCCACTTT.

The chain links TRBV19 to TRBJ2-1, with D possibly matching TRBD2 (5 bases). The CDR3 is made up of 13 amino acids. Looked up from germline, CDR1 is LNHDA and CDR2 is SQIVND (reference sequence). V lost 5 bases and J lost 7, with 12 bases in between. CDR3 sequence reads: CASSLSSGNEQFF. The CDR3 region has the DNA TGTGCCAGTAGTCTGTCATCGGGGAATGAGCAGTTCTTC.

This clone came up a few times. As DNA, the CDR3 is TGTGCCAGCCGCGGACAGGGCCGCAATCAGCCCCAGCATTTT. This translates into CASRGQGRNQPQHF. V usage is TRBV6-1 and J usage is TRBJ1-5, with 8 positions matching TRBD1. The CDR3 length is 14 residues. The trim removed 8 bases at V and 2 bases at J, leaving 5 bases unmatched. Per the germline V gene, CDR1 is MNHNS and CDR2 is SASEGT.

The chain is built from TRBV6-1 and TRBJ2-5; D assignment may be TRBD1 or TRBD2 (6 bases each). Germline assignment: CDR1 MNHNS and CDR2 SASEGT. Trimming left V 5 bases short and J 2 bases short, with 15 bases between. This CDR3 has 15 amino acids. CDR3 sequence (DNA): TGTGCCAGCAGTACCGATGGGGGGCAGCAAGAGACCCAGTACTTC. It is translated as CASSTDGGQQETQYF.

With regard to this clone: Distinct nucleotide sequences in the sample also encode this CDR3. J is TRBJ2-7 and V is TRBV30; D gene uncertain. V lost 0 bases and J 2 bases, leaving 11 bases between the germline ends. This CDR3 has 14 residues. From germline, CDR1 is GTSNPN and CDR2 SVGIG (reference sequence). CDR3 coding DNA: TGTGCCTGGAGTGTACTGGGGAACGCCTACGAGCAGTACTTC. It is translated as CAWSVLGNAYEQYF.

CDR3 nucleotides: TGTGCCAGCAGCTTAGAAGGGACAGTTATGAACTATGGCTACACCTTC. This encodes CASSLEGTVMNYGYTF. The chain has TRBV7-9 and TRBJ1-2; 7 bases map to TRBD1. V lost 1 base, J lost 2 bases, and 7 bases stayed unmatched. CDR3 length: 16 amino acids. The germline V gene encodes CDR1 SEHNR and CDR2 FQNEAQ (reference sequence).

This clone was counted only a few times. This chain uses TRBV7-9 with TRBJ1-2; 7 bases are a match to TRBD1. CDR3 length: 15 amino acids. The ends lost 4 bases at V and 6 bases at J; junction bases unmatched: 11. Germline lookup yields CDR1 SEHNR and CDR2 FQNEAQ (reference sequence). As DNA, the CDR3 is TGTGCCAGCAGCTCCCCGAGGGGGCGCGTAGATGGCTACACCTTC. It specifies CASSSPRGRVDGYTF. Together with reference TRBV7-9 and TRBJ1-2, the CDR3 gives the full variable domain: DTGVSQNPRHKITKRGQNVTFRCDPISEHNRLYWYRQTLGQGPEFLTYFQNEAQLEKSRLLSDRFSAERPKGSFSTLEIQRTEQGDSAMYLCASSSPRGRVDGYTFGSGTRLTVV.

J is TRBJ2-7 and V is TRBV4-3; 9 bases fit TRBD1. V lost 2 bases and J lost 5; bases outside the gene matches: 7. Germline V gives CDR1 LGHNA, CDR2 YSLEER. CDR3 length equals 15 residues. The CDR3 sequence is CASSQSHRTGDEQYF. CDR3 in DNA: TGCGCCAGCAGCCAATCCCACAGGACAGGGGACGAGCAGTACTTC.

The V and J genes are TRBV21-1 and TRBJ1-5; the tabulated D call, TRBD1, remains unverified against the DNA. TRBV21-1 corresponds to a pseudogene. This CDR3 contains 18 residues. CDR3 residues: CASSKRGWVDSPNQPQHF. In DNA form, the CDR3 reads TGTGCCAGCAGCAAACGAGGTTGGGTGGACAGCCCTAATCAGCCCCAGCATTTT.

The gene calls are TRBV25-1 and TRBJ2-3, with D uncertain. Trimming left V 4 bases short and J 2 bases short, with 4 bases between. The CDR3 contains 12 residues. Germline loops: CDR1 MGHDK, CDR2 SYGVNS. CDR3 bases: TGTGCCAGCAGTGGAATCACAGATACGCAGTATTTT. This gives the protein CASSGITDTQYF.

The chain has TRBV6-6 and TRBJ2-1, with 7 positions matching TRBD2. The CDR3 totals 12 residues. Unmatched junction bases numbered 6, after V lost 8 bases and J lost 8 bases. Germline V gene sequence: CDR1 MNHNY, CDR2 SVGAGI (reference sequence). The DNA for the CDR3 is TGTGCCAGCTGGGCGGGGGTTTATGAGCAGTTCTTC. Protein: CASWAGVYEQFF.

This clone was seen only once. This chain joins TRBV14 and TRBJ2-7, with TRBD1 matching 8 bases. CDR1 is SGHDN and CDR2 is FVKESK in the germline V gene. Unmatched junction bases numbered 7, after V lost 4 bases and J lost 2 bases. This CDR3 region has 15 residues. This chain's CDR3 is CASSPTETGAYEQYF. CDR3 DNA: TGTGCCAGCAGCCCCACCGAGACAGGGGCCTACGAGCAGTACTTC. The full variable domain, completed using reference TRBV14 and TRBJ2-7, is EAGVTQFPSHSVIEKGQTVTLRCDPISGHDNLYWYRRVMGKEIKFLLHFVKESKQDESGMPNNRFLAERTGGTYSTLKVQPAELEDSGVYFCASSPTETGAYEQYFGPGTRLTVT.

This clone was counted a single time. This CDR3 is CASSLEPGPGEQYF. The CDR3 DNA sequence: TGTGCCAGCAGCTTAGAACCAGGGCCGGGCGAGCAGTACTTC. This sequence joins TRBV7-6 and TRBJ2-7; tentatively, D is TRBD1 (5 bases). The CDR3 loop spans 14 amino acids. Trimming left V 1 base short and J 6 bases short, with 13 bases between. The germline V gene encodes CDR1 SGHVS and CDR2 FNYEAQ.

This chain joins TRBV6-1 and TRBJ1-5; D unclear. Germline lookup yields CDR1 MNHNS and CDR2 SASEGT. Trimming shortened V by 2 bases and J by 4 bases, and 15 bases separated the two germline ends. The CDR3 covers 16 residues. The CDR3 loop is CASSELIGRGNQPQHF. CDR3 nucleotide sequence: TGTGCCAGCAGTGAACTTATTGGCAGAGGTAATCAGCCCCAGCATTTT.